Shown below are 26 T cell receptor beta chains from a single sample sequenced in a study of T cell repertoires in cytomegalovirus infection. One entry per CDR3 protein results from TCRdb running MiXCR on the reads. The table records 700,000 to 950,000 distinct CDR3 sequences, roughly 33% of them present only once. These TCRs' antigens remain unknown. Sequences were derived from cultured CD8+ T cells from PBMCs, sampled from culture after CMV antigen stimulation. All receptors come from a human donor in good health (CMV status not recorded). Some clones in this sample may be carry-over from other donors' samples.

The chain links TRBV20-1 to TRBJ2-3; 10 nucleotides agree with TRBD1. This CDR3 contains 14 residues. Trimming at V came to 6 bases and at J to 4 bases, leaving 7 bases not matched to a gene. CDR1 and CDR2 (germline): DFQATT, SNEGSKA (reference sequence). In DNA form, the CDR3 reads TGCAGTGCCAGCGGGACAGGGGACCCAGATACGCAGTATTTT. Its translation is CSASGTGDPDTQYF.

This clonotype has a count of ten or more. This chain connects TRBV6-2 or TRBV6-3 to TRBJ2-3; D unresolved. V was cut by 2 bases and J by 0 bases, with 3 bases left in between. CDR3 length equals 13 residues. The germline gives CDR1 MNHEY, CDR2 SVGEGT. The CDR3 DNA reads as TGTGCCAGCAGTTACGTTAGCACAGATACGCAGTATTTT. It specifies CASSYVSTDTQYF.

The chain has TRBV7-8 and TRBJ1-5; D uncertain. V shed 2 bases and J shed 7 bases, with 18 bases lying between them. This CDR3 has 16 residues. Germline assignment: CDR1 SGHVS and CDR2 FQNEAQ. CDR3 coding DNA: TGTGCCAGCAGCTTACTCCGCCCCTTTTTCAGCCAGCCCCAGCATTTT. Protein sequence: CASSLLRPFFSQPQHF. Using reference TRBV7-8 and TRBJ1-5 for the parts outside the CDR3, the full variable domain is GAGVSQSPRYKVAKRGQDVALRCDPISGHVSLFWYQQALGQGPEFLTYFQNEAQLDKSGLPSDRFFAERPEGSVSTLKIQRTQQEDSAVYLCASSLLRPFFSQPQHFGDGTRLSIL.

This clonotype appeared a few times. Written as DNA, the CDR3 is TGTGCCAGCAGCTGGGAGGACCCGTACGACGAGCAGTACTTC. Encoded protein: CASSWEDPYDEQYF. V usage is TRBV7-9 and J usage is TRBJ2-7; tentatively, D is TRBD2 (6 bases). The V gene lost 4 bases and the J gene lost 5 bases, with 15 bases spanning the gap. Per the germline V gene, CDR1 is SEHNR and CDR2 is FQNEAQ (reference sequence). The CDR3 is made up of 14 amino acids.

V usage is TRBV10-3 and J usage is TRBJ2-4; TRBD1 matches 9 bases. The CDR3 sequence is 15 residues long. Per germline, CDR1 ENHRY and CDR2 SYGVKD. V was clipped by 8 bases and J by 5 bases; unmatched bases: 10. The CDR3 here is CAIGGVQGAENIQYF. CDR3 coding DNA: TGTGCCATCGGGGGGGTACAGGGGGCAGAAAACATTCAGTACTTC.

V usage is TRBV7-2 and J usage is TRBJ1-2; D possibly corresponds to TRBD1 (5 bases). Germline V lookup: CDR1 SGHTA, CDR2 FQGNSA. The CDR3 runs 15 residues. Trimming left V 5 bases short and J 1 base short, with 14 bases between. The CDR3 DNA is TGTGCCAGCAGCCCCCACGACAGATATAACTATGGCTACACCTTC. It codes for CASSPHDRYNYGYTF.

This clonotype was observed at least ten times. The chain has TRBV7-9 and TRBJ1-4, with 8 bases identical to TRBD1. The CDR3 totals 15 residues. V was pared by 5 bases and J by 3 bases, with 5 bases of the junction left unmatched. Germline values: CDR1 SEHNR, CDR2 FQNEAQ (reference sequence). The CDR3 sequence is CASSPQQGANEKLFF. In nucleotides, the CDR3 is TGTGCCAGCAGCCCGCAACAGGGGGCTAATGAAAAACTGTTTTTT.

J is TRBJ2-1 and V is TRBV3-1, with 8 bases aligning to TRBD2. CDR1 LGHDT and CDR2 YNNKEL come from the germline V gene (reference sequence). V gave up 2 bases and J gave up 16 bases; unmatched junction bases: 10. The CDR3 runs to 13 residues. The CDR3 loop reads CASSQFRRGGVFF. CDR3 DNA sequence: TGTGCCAGCAGCCAATTTCGTCGGGGGGGGGTATTCTTC.

The rearrangement links TRBV2 to TRBJ2-1; D may correspond to TRBD1 or TRBD2 (5 bases each). CDR3 length: 15 amino acids. Germline V CDR1 and CDR2: SNHLY, FYNNEI. Trimming stripped 4 bases from V and 5 bases from J, with 15 bases between. In DNA, the CDR3 is TGTGCCAGCAGTGTCTGGGACGTAATTAACAATGAGCAGTTCTTC. It is translated as CASSVWDVINNEQFF.

The chain carries TRBV27 and TRBJ2-3; D remains unclear. V was clipped by 9 bases and J by 7 bases, with 8 bases between them. This CDR3 region has 10 residues. Germline values: CDR1 MNHEY, CDR2 SMNVEV (reference sequence). In DNA form, the CDR3 reads TGTGCCAGAAGAAGTCATACGCAGTATTTT. Protein product: CARRSHTQYF.

This clonotype appeared a few times. V gene TRBV28 combines with J gene TRBJ1-3; perhaps TRBD1 as D (6 bases). CDR1 and CDR2 (germline): MDHEN, SYDVKM. The CDR3 is 15 amino acids. V lost 6 bases to trimming and J lost 0 bases, with 12 bases between them. CDR3 in DNA: TGTGCCAGCAGCCCGAGGGACATCTCTGGAAACACCATATATTTT. Encoded protein: CASSPRDISGNTIYF.

This chain joins TRBV6-5 and TRBJ1-6; D gene uncertain. Trimming removed 9 bases from V and 9 bases from J, with 15 bases in between. CDR1 is MNHEY, CDR2 SVGAGI, per germline. CDR3 length: 13 amino acids. The CDR3 sequence is CASQSTSGSPLHF. The DNA for the CDR3 is TGTGCCAGTCAAAGTACGAGCGGTTCACCCCTCCACTTT.

This clonotype was detected a few times. The chain recombines TRBV19 with TRBJ2-1, with TRBD2 matching over 13 bases. Unmatched junction bases numbered 11, after V lost 7 bases and J lost 2 bases. The CDR3 sequence is 18 residues long. The germline V gene encodes CDR1 LNHDA and CDR2 SQIVND (reference sequence). CDR3 sequence: CASNPGTSGAGPYNEQFF. CDR3 DNA sequence: TGTGCCAGTAATCCAGGGACTAGCGGGGCGGGCCCCTACAATGAGCAGTTCTTC. Together with reference TRBV19 and TRBJ2-1, the CDR3 gives the full variable domain: DGGITQSPKYLFRKEGQNVTLSCEQNLNHDAMYWYRQDPGQGLRLIYYSQIVNDFQKGDIAEGYSVSREKKESFPLTVTSAQKNPTAFYLCASNPGTSGAGPYNEQFFGPGTRLTVL.

The chain couples TRBV28 to TRBJ2-2, with a weak D call TRBD2 (5 bases). The length of the CDR3 is 15 residues. Germline CDR1 MDHEN, CDR2 SYDVKM. Between the trimmed V and J ends, which lost 3 bases and 3 bases, there was a span of 11 bases. The CDR3 here is CASSLLAYYTGELFF. The DNA for the CDR3 is TGTGCCAGCAGTTTGTTAGCGTATTACACCGGGGAGCTGTTTTTT.

This clonotype was detected many times. The V call is TRBV12-3 or TRBV12-4, the J call TRBJ1-5; D uncertain. The germline V and J ends were trimmed by 4 bases and 0 bases, with 16 bases remaining between them. This CDR3 has 17 residues. The CDR3: CASSSSGSDYSNQPQHF. DNA of the CDR3: TGTGCCAGCAGTTCTTCCGGGTCGGATTATAGCAATCAGCCCCAGCATTTT.

In its sample, this clonotype was seen a few times. The rearrangement links TRBV5-4 to TRBJ2-5; D may be TRBD2 (7 bases). V was shortened by 2 bases and J by 5 bases, with 19 bases between the two germline ends. This CDR3 has 16 amino acids. Germline-derived CDR1 and CDR2 are SGHNT and YYREEE (reference sequence). CDR3 sequence (DNA): TGTGCCAGCAGCTTTTGGGGGCTAGCGGAGACGGAGACCCAGTACTTC. Its protein product is CASSFWGLAETETQYF. Full variable domain (remainder filled in from reference TRBV5-4 and TRBJ2-5): ETGVTQSPTHLIKTRGQQVTLRCSSQSGHNTVSWYQQALGQGPQFIFQYYREEENGRGNFPPRFSGLQFPNYSSELNVNALELDDSALYLCASSFWGLAETETQYFGPGTRLLVL.

The J gene is TRBJ2-7, the V gene TRBV19, with D unresolved. In germline, CDR1 is LNHDA, CDR2 SQIVND (reference sequence). This CDR3 contains 14 residues. Trimming took 3 bases from V and 3 from J, leaving 12 bases between them. For the CDR3, the DNA is TGTGCCAGTAGTATCGGCACTTCAGGCTACGAGCAGTACTTC. It is translated as CASSIGTSGYEQYF.

In this sample, this clonotype turned up many times. The chain couples TRBV7-6 to TRBJ1-5, with a weak D call TRBD1 (5 bases). Per germline, CDR1 SGHVS and CDR2 FNYEAQ. The CDR3 length is 13 residues. With 4 bases removed from V and 7 bases from J, the gap between germline ends came to 11 bases. CDR3 nucleotides: TGTGCCAGCAGCTCGGGACCGCGACAGCCCCAGCATTTT. Its protein is CASSSGPRQPQHF.

In nucleotides, the CDR3 is TGTGCCAGCAGCGTAGAGCTCACAGGGGGCACTGAAGCTTTCTTT. Translating it yields CASSVELTGGTEAFF. This chain uses TRBV9 with TRBJ1-1; 8 positions match TRBD1. The V segment lost 0 bases and the J segment 4 bases; nucleotides outside the gene matches: 5. Germline V gene data show CDR1 as SGDLS and CDR2 as YYNGEE. The CDR3 runs to 15 residues. The variable domain in full, with the rest retrieved from reference TRBV9 and TRBJ1-1, is DSGVTQTPKHLITATGQRVTLRCSPRSGDLSVYWYQQSLDQGLQFLIQYYNGEERAKGNILERFSAQQFPDLHSELNLSSLELGDSALYFCASSVELTGGTEAFFGQGTRLTVV.

The sample holds a few counts of this clonotype. The genes are TRBV19 and TRBJ2-1, with D perhaps matching TRBD1 (6 bases). The germline gives CDR1 LNHDA, CDR2 SQIVND (reference sequence). V shed 4 bases and J shed 5 bases, with 21 bases lying between them. This CDR3 comprises 17 residues. The CDR3 loop is CASSTSRQGPTNNEQFF. CDR3 nucleotides: TGTGCCAGTAGTACCTCTCGTCAGGGGCCCACAAACAATGAGCAGTTCTTC.

The V and J genes are TRBV27 and TRBJ1-6; D may be TRBD1 (6 bases). CDR3 length: 15 residues. The V end was cut by 2 bases, the J end by 9 bases, with 14 bases between. CDR1 and CDR2 (germline): MNHEY, SMNVEV (reference sequence). The CDR3 DNA is TGTGCCAGCAGTTTAGAGCAGGGGATTTTTTCACCCCTCCACTTT. It yields the protein CASSLEQGIFSPLHF.

This clonotype has only a few counts. The CDR3 DNA is TGCGCCAGCAGCCAAGAGATCATAGCGGGGGGGCCTTACGAGCAGTACTTC. Translation: CASSQEIIAGGPYEQYF. This chain connects TRBV4-1 to TRBJ2-7; 11 bases agree with TRBD2. The V segment lost 0 bases and the J segment 4 bases; nucleotides outside the gene matches: 8. CDR1 is MGHRA and CDR2 is YSYEKL in the germline V gene. The CDR3 is 17 residues long.

The V call is TRBV19, the J call TRBJ2-1; D might be TRBD2 (5 bases). V lost 3 bases, J lost 2 bases, and 17 bases lay in between. This CDR3 spans 17 amino acids. Germline loops: CDR1 LNHDA, CDR2 SQIVND (reference sequence). The CDR3 region is CASSMPPSGNPYNEQFF. The CDR3 DNA reads TGTGCCAGTAGTATGCCTCCTTCCGGGAACCCCTACAATGAGCAGTTCTTC.

The chain has TRBV28 and TRBJ1-5; D remains unclear. The CDR3 runs 16 residues. CDR1 and CDR2 from the germline V gene are MDHEN and SYDVKM. Trimming cost V 2 bases and J 0 bases, with 11 bases left between them. The CDR3 DNA is TGTGCCAGCAGTTTAGTCAGCTCTTATAGCAATCAGCCCCAGCATTTT. Amino acid sequence: CASSLVSSYSNQPQHF. Together with reference TRBV28 and TRBJ1-5, the CDR3 gives the full variable domain: DVKVTQSSRYLVKRTGEKVFLECVQDMDHENMFWYRQDPGLGLRLIYFSYDVKMKEKGDIPEGYSVSREKKERFSLILESASTNQTSMYLCASSLVSSYSNQPQHFGDGTRLSIL.

The chain links TRBV9 to TRBJ1-1; D is unresolved. The germline V gene has CDR1 SGDLS and CDR2 YYNGEE. The CDR3 sequence is 13 residues long. Trimming pared 0 bases from V and 6 bases from J, leaving 9 bases between. CDR3 loop: CASSVGNSPEAFF. The DNA of the CDR3 is TGTGCCAGCAGCGTAGGAAACAGCCCTGAAGCTTTCTTT.

This clonotype turned up a few times. V and J are TRBV7-9 and TRBJ1-3; 11 nucleotides match TRBD1. The CDR3 extends over 21 amino acids. V shed 4 bases, J shed 2 bases, and the junction held 19 bases outside the gene matches. The germline V gene encodes CDR1 SEHNR and CDR2 FQNEAQ (reference sequence). The DNA of the CDR3 is TGTGCCAGCAGCTCGCCCAGGACAGGGGGCGCTTCCGGACTCCCTGGAAACACCATATATTTT. Amino acids: CASSSPRTGGASGLPGNTIYF. Variable domain in full (rest from reference TRBV7-9 and TRBJ1-3): DTGVSQNPRHKITKRGQNVTFRCDPISEHNRLYWYRQTLGQGPEFLTYFQNEAQLEKSRLLSDRFSAERPKGSFSTLEIQRTEQGDSAMYLCASSSPRTGGASGLPGNTIYFGEGSWLTVV.